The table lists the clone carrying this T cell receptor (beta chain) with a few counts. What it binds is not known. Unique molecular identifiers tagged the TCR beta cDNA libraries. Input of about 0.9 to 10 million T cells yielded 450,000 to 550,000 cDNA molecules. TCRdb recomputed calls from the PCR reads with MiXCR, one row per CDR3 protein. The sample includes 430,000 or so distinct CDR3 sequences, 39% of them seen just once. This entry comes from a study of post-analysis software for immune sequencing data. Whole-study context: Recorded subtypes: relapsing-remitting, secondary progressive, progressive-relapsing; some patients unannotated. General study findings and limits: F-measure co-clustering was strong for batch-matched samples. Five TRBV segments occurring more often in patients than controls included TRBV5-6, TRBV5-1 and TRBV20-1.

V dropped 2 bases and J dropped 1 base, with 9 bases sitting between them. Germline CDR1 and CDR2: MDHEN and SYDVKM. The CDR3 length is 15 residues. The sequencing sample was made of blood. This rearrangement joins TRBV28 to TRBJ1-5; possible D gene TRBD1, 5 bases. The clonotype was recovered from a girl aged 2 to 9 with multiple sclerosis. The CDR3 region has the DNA TGTGCCAGCAGTTTAGAGGGGCAGAGCAATCAGCCCCAGCATTTT. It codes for CASSLEGQSNQPQHF. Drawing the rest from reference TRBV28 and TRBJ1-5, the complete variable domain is DVKVTQSSRYLVKRTGEKVFLECVQDMDHENMFWYRQDPGLGLRLIYFSYDVKMKEKGDIPEGYSVSREKKERFSLILESASTNQTSMYLCASSLEGQSNQPQHFGDGTRLSIL.